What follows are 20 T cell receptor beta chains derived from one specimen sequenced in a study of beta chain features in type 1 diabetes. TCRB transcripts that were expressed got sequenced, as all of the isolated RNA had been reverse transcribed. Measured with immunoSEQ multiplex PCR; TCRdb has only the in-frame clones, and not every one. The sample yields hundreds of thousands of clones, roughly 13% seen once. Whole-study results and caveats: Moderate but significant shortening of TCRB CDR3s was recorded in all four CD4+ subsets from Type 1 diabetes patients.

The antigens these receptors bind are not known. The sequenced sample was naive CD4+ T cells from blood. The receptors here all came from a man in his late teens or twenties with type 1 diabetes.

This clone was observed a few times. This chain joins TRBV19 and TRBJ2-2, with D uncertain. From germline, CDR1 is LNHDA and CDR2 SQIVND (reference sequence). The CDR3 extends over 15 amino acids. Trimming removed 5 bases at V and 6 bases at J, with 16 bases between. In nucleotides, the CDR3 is TGTGCCAGTAGTGCCCTCCCGTTAGGCGCCGGGGAGCTGTTTTTT. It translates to CASSALPLGAGELFF.

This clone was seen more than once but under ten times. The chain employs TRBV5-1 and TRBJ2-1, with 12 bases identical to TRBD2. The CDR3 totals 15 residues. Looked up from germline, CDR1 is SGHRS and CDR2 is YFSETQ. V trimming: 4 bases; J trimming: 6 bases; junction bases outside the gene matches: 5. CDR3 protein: CASSPLAGGANEQFF. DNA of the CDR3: TGCGCCAGCAGCCCCCTAGCGGGGGGGGCCAATGAGCAGTTCTTC.

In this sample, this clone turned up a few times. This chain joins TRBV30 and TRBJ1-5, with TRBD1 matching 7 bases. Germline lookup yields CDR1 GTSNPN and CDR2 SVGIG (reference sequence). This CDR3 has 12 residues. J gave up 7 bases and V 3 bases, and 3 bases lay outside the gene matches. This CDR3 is CAWSRDRQPQHF. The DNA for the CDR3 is TGTGCCTGGAGCCGGGACAGACAGCCCCAGCATTTT.

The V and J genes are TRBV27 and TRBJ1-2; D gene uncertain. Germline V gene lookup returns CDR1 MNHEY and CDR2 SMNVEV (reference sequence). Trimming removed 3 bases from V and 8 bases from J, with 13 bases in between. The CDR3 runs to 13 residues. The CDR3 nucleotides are TGTGCCAGCAGTTTCCAGGATCCCCTCGGCTACACCTTC. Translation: CASSFQDPLGYTF.

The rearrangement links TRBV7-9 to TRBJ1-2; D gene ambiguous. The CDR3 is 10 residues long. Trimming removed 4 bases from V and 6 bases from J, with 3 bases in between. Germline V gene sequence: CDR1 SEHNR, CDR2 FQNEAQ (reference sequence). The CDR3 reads CASSSNGYTF. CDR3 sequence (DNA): TGTGCCAGCAGCTCGAATGGCTACACCTTC. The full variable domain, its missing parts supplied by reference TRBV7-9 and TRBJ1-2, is DTGVSQNPRHKITKRGQNVTFRCDPISEHNRLYWYRQTLGQGPEFLTYFQNEAQLEKSRLLSDRFSAERPKGSFSTLEIQRTEQGDSAMYLCASSSNGYTFGSGTRLTVV.

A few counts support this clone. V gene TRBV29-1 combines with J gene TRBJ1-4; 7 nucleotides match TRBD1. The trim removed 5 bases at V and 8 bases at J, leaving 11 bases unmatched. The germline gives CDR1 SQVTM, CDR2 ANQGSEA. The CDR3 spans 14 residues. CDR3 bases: TGCAGCGTTTACCAGACAGGGACCTCGGAAAAACTGTTTTTT. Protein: CSVYQTGTSEKLFF.

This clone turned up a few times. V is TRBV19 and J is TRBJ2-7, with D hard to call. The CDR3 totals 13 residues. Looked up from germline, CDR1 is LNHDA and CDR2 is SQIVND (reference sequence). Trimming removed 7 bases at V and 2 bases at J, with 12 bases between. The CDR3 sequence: CASTDDGAYEQYF. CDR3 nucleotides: TGTGCCAGTACCGACGACGGAGCCTACGAGCAGTACTTC.

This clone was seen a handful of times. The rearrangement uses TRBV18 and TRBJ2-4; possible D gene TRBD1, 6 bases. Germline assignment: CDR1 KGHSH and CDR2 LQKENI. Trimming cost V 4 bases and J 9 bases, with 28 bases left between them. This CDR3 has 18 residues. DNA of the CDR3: TGTGCCAGCTCACTCTTGACCACCTCACAGGGTGCTACAAGCATTCAGTACTTC. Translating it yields CASSLLTTSQGATSIQYF.

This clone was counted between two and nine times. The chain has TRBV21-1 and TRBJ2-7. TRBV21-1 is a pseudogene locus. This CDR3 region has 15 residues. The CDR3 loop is CASSPTPWTHYEQYF. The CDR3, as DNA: TGTGCCAGCAGCCCTACTCCCTGGACCCACTACGAGCAGTACTTC.

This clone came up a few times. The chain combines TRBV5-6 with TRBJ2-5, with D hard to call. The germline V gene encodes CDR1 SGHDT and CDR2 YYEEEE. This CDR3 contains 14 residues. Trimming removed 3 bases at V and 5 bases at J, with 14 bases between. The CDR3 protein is CASSYERFGETQYF. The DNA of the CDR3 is TGTGCCAGCAGCTACGAGAGGTTTGGGGAGACCCAGTACTTC.

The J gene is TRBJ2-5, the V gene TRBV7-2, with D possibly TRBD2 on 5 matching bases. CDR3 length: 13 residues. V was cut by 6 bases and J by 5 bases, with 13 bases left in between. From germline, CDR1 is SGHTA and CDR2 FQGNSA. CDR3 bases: TGTGCCAGCAGGGGTCGGGAATCGGAGACCCAGTACTTC. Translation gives CASRGRESETQYF.

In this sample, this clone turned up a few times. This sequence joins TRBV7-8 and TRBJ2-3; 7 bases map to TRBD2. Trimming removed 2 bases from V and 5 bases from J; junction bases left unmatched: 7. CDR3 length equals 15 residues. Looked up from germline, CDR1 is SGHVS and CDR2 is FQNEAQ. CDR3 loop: CASSLMRTRGDTQYF. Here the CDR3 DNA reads TGTGCCAGCAGCTTAATGAGGACTAGAGGAGATACGCAGTATTTT.

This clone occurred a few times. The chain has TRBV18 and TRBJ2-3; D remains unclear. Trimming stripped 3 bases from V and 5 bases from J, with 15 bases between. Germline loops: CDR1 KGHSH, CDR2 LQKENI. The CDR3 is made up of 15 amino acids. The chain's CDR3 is CASSPLGQVLDTQYF. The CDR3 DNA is TGTGCCAGCTCACCCCTCGGGCAGGTCTTAGATACGCAGTATTTT.

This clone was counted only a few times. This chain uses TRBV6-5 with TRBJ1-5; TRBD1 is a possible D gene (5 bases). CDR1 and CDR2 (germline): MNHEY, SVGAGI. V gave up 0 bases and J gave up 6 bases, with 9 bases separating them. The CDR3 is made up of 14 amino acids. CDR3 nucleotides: TGTGCCAGCAGTTACTCGGCAGGGCGTCAGCCCCAGCATTTT. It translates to CASSYSAGRQPQHF.

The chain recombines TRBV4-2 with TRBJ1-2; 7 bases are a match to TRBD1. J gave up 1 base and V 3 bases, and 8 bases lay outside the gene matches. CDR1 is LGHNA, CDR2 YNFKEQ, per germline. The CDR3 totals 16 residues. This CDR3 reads CASSQDPGQNNYGYTF. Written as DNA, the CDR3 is TGTGCCAGCAGCCAGGACCCGGGACAGAATAACTATGGCTACACCTTC.

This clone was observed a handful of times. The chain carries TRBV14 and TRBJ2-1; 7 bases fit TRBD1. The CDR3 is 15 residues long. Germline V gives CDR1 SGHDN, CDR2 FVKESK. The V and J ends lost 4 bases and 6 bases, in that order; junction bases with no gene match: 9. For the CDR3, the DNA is TGTGCCAGCAGCCCTTCGGACAGGATAACCAATGAGCAGTTCTTC. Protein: CASSPSDRITNEQFF.

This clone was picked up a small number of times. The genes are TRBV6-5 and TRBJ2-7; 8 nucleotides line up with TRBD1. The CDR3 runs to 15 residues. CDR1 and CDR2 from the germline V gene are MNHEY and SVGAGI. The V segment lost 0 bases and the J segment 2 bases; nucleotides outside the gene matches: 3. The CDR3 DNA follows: TGTGCCAGCAGTTACTCGTTGGGACAGGCCTACGAGCAGTACTTC. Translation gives CASSYSLGQAYEQYF.

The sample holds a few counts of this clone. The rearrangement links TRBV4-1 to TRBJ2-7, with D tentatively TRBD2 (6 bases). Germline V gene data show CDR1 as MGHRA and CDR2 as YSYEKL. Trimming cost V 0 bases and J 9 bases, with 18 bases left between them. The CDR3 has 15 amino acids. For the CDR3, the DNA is TGCGCCAGCAGCCAAGATCTATCAGCGGGCGCCGGGCAGTACTTC. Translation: CASSQDLSAGAGQYF.

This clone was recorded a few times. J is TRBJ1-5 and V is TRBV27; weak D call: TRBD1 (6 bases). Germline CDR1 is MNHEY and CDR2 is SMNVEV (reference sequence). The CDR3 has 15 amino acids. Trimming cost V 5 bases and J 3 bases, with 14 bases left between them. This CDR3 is CASSRTGFYNQPQHF. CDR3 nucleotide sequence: TGTGCCAGCAGTCGTACAGGGTTCTACAATCAGCCCCAGCATTTT.

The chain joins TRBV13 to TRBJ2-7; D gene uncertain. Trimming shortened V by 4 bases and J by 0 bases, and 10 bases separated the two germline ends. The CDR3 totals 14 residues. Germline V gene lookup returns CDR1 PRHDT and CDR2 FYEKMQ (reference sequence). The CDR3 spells CASSYRRSSYEQYF. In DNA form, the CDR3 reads TGTGCCAGCAGCTATCGAAGGAGCTCCTACGAGCAGTACTTC.